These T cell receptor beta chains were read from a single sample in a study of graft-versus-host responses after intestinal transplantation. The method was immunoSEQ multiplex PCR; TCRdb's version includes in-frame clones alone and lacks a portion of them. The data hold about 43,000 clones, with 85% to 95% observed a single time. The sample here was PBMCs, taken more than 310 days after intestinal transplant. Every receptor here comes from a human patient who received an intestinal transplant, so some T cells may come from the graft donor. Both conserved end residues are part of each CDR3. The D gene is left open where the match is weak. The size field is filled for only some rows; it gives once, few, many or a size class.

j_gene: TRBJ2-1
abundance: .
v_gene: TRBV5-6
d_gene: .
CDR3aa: CASSSLRDLREQFF
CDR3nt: TGTGCCAGCAGTTCCCTTCGGGACCTCAGGGAGCAGTTCTTC

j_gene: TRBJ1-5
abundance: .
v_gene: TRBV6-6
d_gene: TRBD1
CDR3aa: CASSYTYRGSNQPQHF
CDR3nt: TGTGCCAGCAGTTACACCTACAGGGGTAGCAATCAGCCCCAGCATTTT

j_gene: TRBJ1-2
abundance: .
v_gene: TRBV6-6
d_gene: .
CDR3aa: CASSYPRATEGYTF
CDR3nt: TGTGCCAGCAGTTACCCCCGGGCCACAGAAGGCTACACCTTC

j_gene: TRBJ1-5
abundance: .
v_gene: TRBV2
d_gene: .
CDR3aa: CASMGQGNQPQHF
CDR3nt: TGTGCCAGCATGGGGCAGGGGAATCAGCCCCAGCATTTT

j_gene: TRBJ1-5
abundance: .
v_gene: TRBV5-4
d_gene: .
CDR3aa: CASSSGSSQPQHF
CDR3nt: TGTGCCAGCAGCTCAGGGTCTAGTCAGCCCCAGCATTTT

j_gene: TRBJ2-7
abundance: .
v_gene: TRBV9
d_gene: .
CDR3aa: CASSAGGGATYEQYF
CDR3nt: TGTGCCAGCAGCGCAGGAGGGGGCGCCACCTACGAGCAGTACTTC

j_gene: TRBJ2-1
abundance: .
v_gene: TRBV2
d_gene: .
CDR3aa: CASSFWDEQFF
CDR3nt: TGTGCCAGCAGTTTTTGGGATGAGCAGTTCTTC

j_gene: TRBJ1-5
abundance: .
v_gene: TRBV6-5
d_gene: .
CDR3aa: CASRPLYGRGQPQHF
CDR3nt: TGTGCCAGCAGGCCCCTATACGGGCGGGGTCAGCCCCAGCATTTT

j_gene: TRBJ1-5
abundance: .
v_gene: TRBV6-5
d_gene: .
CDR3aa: CASSYSFSVNQPQHF
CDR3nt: TGTGCCAGCAGTTACTCCTTCAGTGTGAATCAGCCCCAGCATTTT

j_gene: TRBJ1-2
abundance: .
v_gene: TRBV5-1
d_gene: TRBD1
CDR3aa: CASSLQGQGANYGYTF
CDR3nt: TGCGCCAGCAGCTTACAGGGACAGGGGGCTAACTATGGCTACACCTTC

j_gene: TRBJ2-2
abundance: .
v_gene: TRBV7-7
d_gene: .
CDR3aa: CASSLGPAGELFF
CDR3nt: TGTGCCAGCAGCTTAGGGCCCGCCGGGGAGCTGTTTTTT

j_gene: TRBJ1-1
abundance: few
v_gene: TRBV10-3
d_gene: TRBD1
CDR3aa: CAISGGGSGGGEAFF
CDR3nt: TGTGCCATCAGTGGAGGGGGCTCGGGGGGCGGTGAAGCTTTCTTT

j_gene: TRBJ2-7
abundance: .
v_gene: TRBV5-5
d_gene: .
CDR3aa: CASSLGGVEQYF
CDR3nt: TGTGCCAGCAGCTTGGGAGGGGTCGAGCAGTACTTC

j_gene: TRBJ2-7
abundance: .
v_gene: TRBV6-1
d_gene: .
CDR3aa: CASSDRVSYEQYF
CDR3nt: TGTGCCAGCAGTGACAGGGTATCCTACGAGCAGTACTTC

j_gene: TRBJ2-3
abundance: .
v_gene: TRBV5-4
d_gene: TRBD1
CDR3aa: CASSFRTGVTDTQYF
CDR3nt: TGTGCCAGCAGCTTTCGGACAGGAGTCACAGATACGCAGTATTTT

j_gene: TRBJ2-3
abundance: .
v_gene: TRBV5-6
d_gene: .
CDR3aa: CASSLGRPRDTQYF
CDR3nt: TGTGCCAGCAGCTTGGGGAGGCCAAGAGATACGCAGTATTTT

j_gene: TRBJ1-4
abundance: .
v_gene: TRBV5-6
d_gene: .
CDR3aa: CASSSGQGNGEKLFF
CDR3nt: TGTGCCAGCAGCTCCGGGCAGGGGAACGGTGAAAAACTGTTTTTT

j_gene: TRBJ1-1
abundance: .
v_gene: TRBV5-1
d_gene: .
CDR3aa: CASSFWGGTEAFF
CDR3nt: TGCGCCAGCAGCTTCTGGGGAGGCACTGAAGCTTTCTTT

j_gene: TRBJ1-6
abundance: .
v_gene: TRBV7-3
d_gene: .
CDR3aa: CASSLSGNSPLHF
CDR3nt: TGTGCCAGCAGCTTAAGTGGCAATTCACCCCTCCACTTT

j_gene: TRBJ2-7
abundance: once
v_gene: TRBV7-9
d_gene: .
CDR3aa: CASSLGPSRGSYEQYF
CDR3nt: TGTGCCAGCAGCTTAGGTCCCAGTAGAGGGTCCTACGAGCAGTACTTC

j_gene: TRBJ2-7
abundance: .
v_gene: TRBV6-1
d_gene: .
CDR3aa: CASSDYREWEQYF
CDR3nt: TGTGCCAGCAGTGACTACAGGGAGTGGGAGCAGTACTTC

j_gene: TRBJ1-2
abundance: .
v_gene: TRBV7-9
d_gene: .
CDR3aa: CASSDARGAPGYGYTF
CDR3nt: TGTGCCAGCAGCGATGCAAGGGGGGCCCCCGGGTATGGCTACACCTTC

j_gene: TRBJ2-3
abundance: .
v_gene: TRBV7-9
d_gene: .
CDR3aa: CASSAYRAMDFTDTQYF
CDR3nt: TGTGCCAGCAGCGCCTACAGGGCTATGGACTTCACAGATACGCAGTATTTT

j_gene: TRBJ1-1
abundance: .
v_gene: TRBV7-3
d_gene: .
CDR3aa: CASSQTGNTEAFF
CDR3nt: TGTGCCAGCAGCCAGACAGGGAACACTGAAGCTTTCTTT

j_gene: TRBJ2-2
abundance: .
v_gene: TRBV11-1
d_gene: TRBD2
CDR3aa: CASSPGLAVTGELFF
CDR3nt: TGTGCCAGCAGTCCTGGACTAGCAGTCACCGGGGAGCTGTTTTTT

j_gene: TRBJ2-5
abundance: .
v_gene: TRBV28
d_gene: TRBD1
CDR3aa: CASSYRGQGETQYF
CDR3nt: TGTGCCAGCAGTTACAGGGGGCAGGGAGAGACCCAGTACTTC

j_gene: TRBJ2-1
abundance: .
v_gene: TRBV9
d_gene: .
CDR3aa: CASSVVGSGFAYNEQFF
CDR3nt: TGTGCCAGCAGCGTAGTAGGGTCGGGCTTCGCATACAATGAGCAGTTCTTC

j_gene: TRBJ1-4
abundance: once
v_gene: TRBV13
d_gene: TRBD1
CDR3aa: CASSSGQEPRKLFF
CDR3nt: TGTGCCAGCAGCTCGGGACAGGAGCCACGAAAACTGTTTTTT

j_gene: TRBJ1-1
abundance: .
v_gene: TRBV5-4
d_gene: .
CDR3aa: CASSLGGGFNTEAFF
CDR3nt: TGTGCCAGCAGCTTGGGTGGGGGTTTTAACACTGAAGCTTTCTTT

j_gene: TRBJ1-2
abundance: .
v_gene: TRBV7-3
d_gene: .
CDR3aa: CASSPTGGGGYTF
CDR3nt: TGTGCCAGCAGCCCGACGGGAGGGGGTGGCTACACCTTC

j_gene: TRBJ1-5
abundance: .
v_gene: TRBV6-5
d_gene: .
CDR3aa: CASSRGFRQPQHF
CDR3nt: TGTGCCAGCAGTCGGGGGTTCCGTCAGCCCCAGCATTTT

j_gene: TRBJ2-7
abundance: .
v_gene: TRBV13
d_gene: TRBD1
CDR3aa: CASSPQGGYEQYF
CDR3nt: TGTGCCAGCAGCCCACAGGGGGGCTACGAGCAGTACTTC

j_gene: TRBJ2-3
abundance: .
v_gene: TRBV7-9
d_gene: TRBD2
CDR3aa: CASSLAGTPWTQYF
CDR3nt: TGTGCCAGCAGCCTAGCGGGGACTCCCTGGACGCAGTATTTT

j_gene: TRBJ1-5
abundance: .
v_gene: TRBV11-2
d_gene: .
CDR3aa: CASSKGGFGNQPQHF
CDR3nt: TGTGCCAGCAGCAAAGGGGGTTTTGGCAATCAGCCCCAGCATTTT

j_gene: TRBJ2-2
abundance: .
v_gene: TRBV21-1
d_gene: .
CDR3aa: CASSKVKRVLGGELFF
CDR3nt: TGTGCCAGCAGCAAAGTCAAGAGGGTTCTTGGGGGGGAGCTGTTTTTT

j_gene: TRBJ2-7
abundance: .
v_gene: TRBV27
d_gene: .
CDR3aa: CASSSYGPSYEQYF
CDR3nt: TGTGCCAGCAGTTCTTACGGACCCAGTTACGAGCAGTACTTC

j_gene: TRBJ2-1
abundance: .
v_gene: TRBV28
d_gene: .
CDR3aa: CASSFGWWRRRNEQFF
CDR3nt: TGTGCCAGCAGTTTCGGATGGTGGCGTAGGAGAAATGAGCAGTTCTTC

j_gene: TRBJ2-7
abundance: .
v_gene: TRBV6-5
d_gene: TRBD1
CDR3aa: CASSYSGTGDEQYF
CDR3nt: TGTGCCAGCAGTTACTCCGGGACAGGGGACGAGCAGTACTTC

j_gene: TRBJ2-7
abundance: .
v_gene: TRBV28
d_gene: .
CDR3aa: CASSSYWTAYSYEQYF
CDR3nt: TGTGCCAGCAGTTCTTATTGGACGGCTTATTCCTACGAGCAGTACTTC

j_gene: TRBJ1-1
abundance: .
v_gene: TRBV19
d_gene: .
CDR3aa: CASSMIDRTNTEAFF
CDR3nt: TGTGCCAGTAGTATGATCGACAGGACGAACACTGAAGCTTTCTTT

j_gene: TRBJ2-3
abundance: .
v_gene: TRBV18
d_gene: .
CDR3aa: CASSPLGDSTDTQYF
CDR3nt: TGTGCCAGCTCACCACTCGGGGATTCGACAGATACGCAGTATTTT

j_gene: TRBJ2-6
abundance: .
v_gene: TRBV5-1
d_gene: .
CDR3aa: CASCRASSWSSGANVLTF
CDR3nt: TGCGCCAGCTGCAGGGCTTCATCGTGGTCTTCTGGGGCCAACGTCCTGACTTTC

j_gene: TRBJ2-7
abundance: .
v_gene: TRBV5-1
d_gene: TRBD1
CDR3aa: CASSLEGAGDYEQYF
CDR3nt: TGCGCCAGCAGCTTGGAGGGGGCAGGAGACTACGAGCAGTACTTC

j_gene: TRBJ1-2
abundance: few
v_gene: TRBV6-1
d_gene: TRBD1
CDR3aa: CASTQGTGFMGYTF
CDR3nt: TGTGCCAGCACACAAGGGACAGGGTTTATGGGCTACACCTTC

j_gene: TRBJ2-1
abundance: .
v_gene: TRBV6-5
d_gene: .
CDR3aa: CASSRTSYNEQFF
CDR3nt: TGTGCCAGCAGTAGGACTTCTTACAATGAGCAGTTCTTC

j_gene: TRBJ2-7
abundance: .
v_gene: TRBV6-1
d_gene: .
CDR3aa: CATGQPIYPYEQYF
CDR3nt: TGTGCCACCGGACAGCCAATATATCCCTACGAGCAGTACTTC

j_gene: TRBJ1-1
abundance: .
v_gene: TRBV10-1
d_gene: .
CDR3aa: CASSECRVNTEAFF
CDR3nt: TGCGCCAGCAGTGAGTGCAGAGTCAACACTGAAGCTTTCTTT

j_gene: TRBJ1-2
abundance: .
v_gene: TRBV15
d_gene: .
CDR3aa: CATSRDRAANTF
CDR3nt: TGTGCCACCAGCAGAGATCGGGCCGCGAACACCTTC

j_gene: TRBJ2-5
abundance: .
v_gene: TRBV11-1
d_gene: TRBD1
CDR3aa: CASSQGQRNQETQYF
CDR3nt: TGTGCCAGCAGCCAGGGACAGCGAAACCAAGAGACCCAGTACTTC

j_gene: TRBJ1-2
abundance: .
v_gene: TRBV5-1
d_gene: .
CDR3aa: CASSREGENYGYTF
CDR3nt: TGCGCCAGCAGCCGGGAGGGGGAGAACTATGGCTACACCTTC

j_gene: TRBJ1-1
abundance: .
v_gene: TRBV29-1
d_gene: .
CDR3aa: CSVEDRAIGAFF
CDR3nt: TGCAGCGTTGAAGATAGGGCGATTGGGGCTTTCTTT

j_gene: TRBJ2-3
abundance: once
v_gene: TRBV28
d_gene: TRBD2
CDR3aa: CASRKAGGPTDTQYF
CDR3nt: TGTGCCAGCAGGAAAGCGGGAGGGCCCACAGATACGCAGTATTTT

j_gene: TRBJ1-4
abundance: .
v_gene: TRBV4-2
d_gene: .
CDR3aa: CATTVGLGGKLFF
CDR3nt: TGTGCCACCACCGTAGGCCTAGGTGGAAAACTGTTTTTT

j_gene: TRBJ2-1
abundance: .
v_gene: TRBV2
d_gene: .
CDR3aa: CASSESGVNEQFF
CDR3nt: TGTGCCAGCAGTGAGTCAGGGGTCAATGAGCAGTTCTTC

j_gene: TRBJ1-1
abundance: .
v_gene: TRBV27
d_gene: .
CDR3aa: CASSRLGAMNTEAFF
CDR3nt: TGTGCCAGCAGTCGTCTGGGGGCAATGAACACTGAAGCTTTCTTT